This is a list of T cell receptor beta chains from one sample in a study of OX40 agonist ivuxolimab in advanced cancers. Method: immunoSEQ multiplex PCR; TCRdb's copy keeps in-frame clones and lacks some. The sample lists about 48,000 clones; about nine tenths were seen once. Specimen: CD4+ or CD8+ T cells sorted from blood, collected in a trial of the OX40 agonist ivuxolimab. Receptors originate from an adult with an advanced solid tumor such as melanoma, head and neck, liver or kidney cancer. Each CDR3 is given with its conserved first and last residue. Each record gives: clone size, J gene, D gene, V gene, CDR3 protein, CDR3 DNA. The D gene is left open where the match is weak. Not all rows give a size; the values are once, few, many and, for expanded clones, a class.

clone size: -; J gene: TRBJ1-3; D gene: TRBD1; V gene: TRBV15; CDR3 protein: CATSRDRASGNTIYF; CDR3 DNA: TGTGCCACCAGCAGGGACAGGGCCTCTGGAAACACCATATATTTT
clone size: -; J gene: TRBJ1-3; D gene: -; V gene: TRBV19; CDR3 protein: CAIGSPGNTIYF; CDR3 DNA: TGTGCTATCGGGTCTCCCGGAAACACCATATATTTT
clone size: once; J gene: TRBJ2-5; D gene: -; V gene: TRBV9; CDR3 protein: CASSVGAQYF; CDR3 DNA: TGTGCCAGCAGCGTAGGAGCCCAGTACTTC
clone size: -; J gene: TRBJ2-5; D gene: -; V gene: TRBV7-2; CDR3 protein: CASSSRQYQETQYF; CDR3 DNA: TGTGCCAGCAGCTCGCGACAGTACCAAGAGACCCAGTACTTC
clone size: -; J gene: TRBJ1-4; D gene: TRBD1; V gene: TRBV5-6; CDR3 protein: CASISRGQPFLNEKLFF; CDR3 DNA: TGTGCCAGCATCTCACGGGGACAGCCCTTTCTTAATGAAAAACTGTTTTTT
clone size: -; J gene: TRBJ1-1; D gene: TRBD1; V gene: TRBV19; CDR3 protein: CASSMGQGWDTEAFF; CDR3 DNA: TGTGCCAGTAGTATGGGACAGGGCTGGGACACTGAAGCTTTCTTT
clone size: medium-sized; J gene: TRBJ1-4; D gene: -; V gene: TRBV27; CDR3 protein: CASSLSSGGEKLFF; CDR3 DNA: TGTGCCAGCAGTTTAAGTAGCGGGGGCGAAAAACTGTTTTTT
clone size: -; J gene: TRBJ1-2; D gene: -; V gene: TRBV5-6; CDR3 protein: CASSLASPNYGYTF; CDR3 DNA: TGTGCCAGCAGCTTGGCCTCACCCAACTATGGCTACACCTTC
clone size: once; J gene: TRBJ1-1; D gene: -; V gene: TRBV2; CDR3 protein: CASNEGITNTEAFF; CDR3 DNA: TGTGCCAGCAATGAAGGCATTACGAACACTGAAGCTTTCTTT
clone size: -; J gene: TRBJ2-1; D gene: -; V gene: TRBV25-1; CDR3 protein: CASSPRLNEQFF; CDR3 DNA: TGTGCCAGCTCTCCCCGGCTGAATGAGCAGTTCTTC
clone size: -; J gene: TRBJ2-3; D gene: -; V gene: TRBV4-1; CDR3 protein: CASSQDSRTRGITTDTQYF; CDR3 DNA: TGCGCCAGCAGCCAAGATTCCCGGACTCGCGGGATTACCACAGATACGCAGTATTTT
clone size: -; J gene: TRBJ1-4; D gene: -; V gene: TRBV11-2; CDR3 protein: CAIADSINEKLFF; CDR3 DNA: TGTGCCATCGCAGACAGCATTAATGAAAAACTGTTTTTT
clone size: once; J gene: TRBJ2-5; D gene: -; V gene: TRBV11-2; CDR3 protein: CASSSGHSEEQYF; CDR3 DNA: TGTGCCAGCAGCTCCGGTCATAGTGAGGAGCAGTACTTC
clone size: -; J gene: TRBJ2-3; D gene: TRBD1; V gene: TRBV6-1; CDR3 protein: CASSDTGGDGDTQYF; CDR3 DNA: TGTGCCAGCAGTGATACAGGGGGTGATGGAGATACGCAGTATTTT
clone size: -; J gene: TRBJ1-4; D gene: -; V gene: TRBV21-1; CDR3 protein: CASSKWAQLQTNEKLFF; CDR3 DNA: TGTGCCAGCAGCAAATGGGCACAGCTGCAAACTAATGAAAAACTGTTTTTT
clone size: -; J gene: TRBJ2-1; D gene: -; V gene: TRBV27; CDR3 protein: CASTIGGIMGDEQFF; CDR3 DNA: TGTGCCAGCACAATAGGGGGAATCATGGGGGATGAGCAGTTCTTC
clone size: -; J gene: TRBJ1-5; D gene: -; V gene: TRBV30; CDR3 protein: CAWTSDSDNQPQHF; CDR3 DNA: TGTGCCTGGACTTCGGACAGTGACAATCAGCCCCAGCATTTT
clone size: -; J gene: TRBJ2-3; D gene: TRBD2; V gene: TRBV27; CDR3 protein: CASRGTSGGRSTDTQYF; CDR3 DNA: TGTGCCAGCAGAGGGACTAGCGGGGGCCGTAGCACAGATACGCAGTATTTT
clone size: -; J gene: TRBJ2-1; D gene: TRBD1; V gene: TRBV5-1; CDR3 protein: CATTGGDEQFF; CDR3 DNA: TGCGCCACGACAGGGGGCGATGAGCAGTTCTTC
clone size: -; J gene: TRBJ1-5; D gene: -; V gene: TRBV28; CDR3 protein: CASSLGLSSNQPQHF; CDR3 DNA: TGTGCCAGCAGTTTAGGGCTGAGTAGCAATCAGCCCCAGCATTTT
clone size: -; J gene: TRBJ2-1; D gene: -; V gene: TRBV7-9; CDR3 protein: CASSFNRANEQFF; CDR3 DNA: TGTGCCAGCAGCTTTAATCGGGCTAATGAGCAGTTCTTC
clone size: -; J gene: TRBJ1-2; D gene: -; V gene: TRBV11-2; CDR3 protein: CASSFTVTGNYGYTF; CDR3 DNA: TGTGCCAGCAGCTTCACAGTAACAGGGAACTATGGCTACACCTTC
clone size: -; J gene: TRBJ2-3; D gene: -; V gene: TRBV5-6; CDR3 protein: CASSLEFDPSTDTQYF; CDR3 DNA: TGTGCCAGCAGCTTGGAGTTCGACCCTAGCACAGATACGCAGTATTTT
clone size: -; J gene: TRBJ1-1; D gene: -; V gene: TRBV7-8; CDR3 protein: CASSLVGVAGAFF; CDR3 DNA: TGTGCCAGCAGCTTAGTGGGAGTCGCCGGAGCTTTCTTT
clone size: -; J gene: TRBJ2-7; D gene: TRBD1; V gene: TRBV19; CDR3 protein: CASSIETGGQYEQYF; CDR3 DNA: TGTGCCAGTAGTATAGAGACAGGGGGCCAGTACGAGCAGTACTTC
clone size: -; J gene: TRBJ1-6; D gene: TRBD1; V gene: TRBV19; CDR3 protein: CASSITGGNSPLHF; CDR3 DNA: TGTGCCAGTAGTATCACAGGGGGAAATTCCCCCCTCCACTTT
clone size: -; J gene: TRBJ1-5; D gene: -; V gene: TRBV7-9; CDR3 protein: CASSSTGVSNQPQHF; CDR3 DNA: TGTGCCAGCAGCTCCACGGGGGTTAGCAATCAGCCCCAGCATTTT
clone size: -; J gene: TRBJ2-1; D gene: TRBD1; V gene: TRBV25-1; CDR3 protein: CASSEYRMTGGINEQFF; CDR3 DNA: TGTGCCAGCAGTGAATATCGGATGACAGGGGGCATCAATGAGCAGTTCTTC
clone size: -; J gene: TRBJ1-2; D gene: -; V gene: TRBV6-1; CDR3 protein: CASSEVGSGYGYTF; CDR3 DNA: TGTGCCAGCAGTGAAGTGGGCAGTGGCTATGGCTACACCTTC
clone size: once; J gene: TRBJ1-5; D gene: TRBD1; V gene: TRBV5-5; CDR3 protein: CASSPGQGNNQPQHF; CDR3 DNA: TGTGCCAGCAGCCCGGGACAGGGCAATAATCAGCCCCAGCATTTT
clone size: -; J gene: TRBJ1-2; D gene: TRBD1; V gene: TRBV7-9; CDR3 protein: CASSRSDRVHGYTF; CDR3 DNA: TGTGCCAGCAGCCGATCGGACAGGGTACATGGCTACACCTTC
clone size: -; J gene: TRBJ1-1; D gene: -; V gene: TRBV7-9; CDR3 protein: CASSLGGRAEAFF; CDR3 DNA: TGTGCCAGCAGCTTAGGCGGGAGGGCTGAAGCTTTCTTT
clone size: few; J gene: TRBJ1-5; D gene: -; V gene: TRBV6-1; CDR3 protein: CASSEAPDNQPQHF; CDR3 DNA: TGTGCCAGCAGTGAAGCCCCAGATAATCAGCCCCAGCATTTT
clone size: -; J gene: TRBJ1-5; D gene: -; V gene: TRBV7-9; CDR3 protein: CASTWGNQPQHF; CDR3 DNA: TGTGCCAGCACCTGGGGGAATCAGCCCCAGCATTTT
clone size: -; J gene: TRBJ2-3; D gene: -; V gene: TRBV6-5; CDR3 protein: CASTLSDTQYF; CDR3 DNA: TGTGCCAGCACCCTTTCAGATACGCAGTATTTT
clone size: -; J gene: TRBJ1-1; D gene: -; V gene: TRBV6-5; CDR3 protein: CASSDTGRTEAFF; CDR3 DNA: TGTGCCAGCAGTGACACAGGGAGAACTGAAGCTTTCTTT
clone size: -; J gene: TRBJ2-3; D gene: -; V gene: TRBV7-9; CDR3 protein: CAGVSDTQYF; CDR3 DNA: TGTGCCGGGGTGTCAGATACGCAGTATTTT
clone size: -; J gene: TRBJ2-2; D gene: -; V gene: TRBV5-1; CDR3 protein: CASSFEGRSTGELFF; CDR3 DNA: TGCGCCAGCAGCTTCGAGGGGAGGAGCACCGGGGAGCTGTTTTTT
clone size: -; J gene: TRBJ1-3; D gene: TRBD1; V gene: TRBV15; CDR3 protein: CATSRGPPDRVAGNTIYF; CDR3 DNA: TGTGCCACCAGCAGAGGCCCGCCCGACAGGGTCGCTGGGAACACCATATATTTT
clone size: -; J gene: TRBJ1-1; D gene: -; V gene: TRBV5-8; CDR3 protein: CASSLSGVGTEAFF; CDR3 DNA: TGTGCCAGCAGCTTGTCAGGAGTGGGCACTGAAGCTTTCTTT
clone size: -; J gene: TRBJ2-1; D gene: -; V gene: TRBV7-3; CDR3 protein: CASSHRAGNYNEQFF; CDR3 DNA: TGTGCCAGCAGCCATCGGGCAGGGAACTACAATGAGCAGTTCTTC
clone size: -; J gene: TRBJ2-5; D gene: -; V gene: TRBV7-8; CDR3 protein: CASSPTAQETQYF; CDR3 DNA: TGTGCCAGCAGCCCGACAGCCCAAGAGACCCAGTACTTC
clone size: -; J gene: TRBJ1-4; D gene: -; V gene: TRBV14; CDR3 protein: CASSQAGDQGTLFF; CDR3 DNA: TGTGCCAGCAGCCAAGCGGGGGACCAAGGAACACTGTTTTTT
clone size: once; J gene: TRBJ2-1; D gene: TRBD1; V gene: TRBV11-2; CDR3 protein: CASSLVQGASDEQFF; CDR3 DNA: TGTGCCAGCAGCTTAGTACAGGGGGCGTCAGATGAGCAGTTCTTC
clone size: -; J gene: TRBJ1-5; D gene: -; V gene: TRBV25-1; CDR3 protein: CASSGTGGNQPQHF; CDR3 DNA: TGTGCCAGCAGTGGAACCGGGGGCAATCAGCCCCAGCATTTT
clone size: once; J gene: TRBJ2-7; D gene: -; V gene: TRBV7-9; CDR3 protein: CASSDSYEQYF; CDR3 DNA: TGTGCCAGCAGCGACTCCTACGAGCAGTACTTC
clone size: -; J gene: TRBJ1-3; D gene: TRBD1; V gene: TRBV7-8; CDR3 protein: CASSIEDRAGNTIYF; CDR3 DNA: TGTGCCAGCAGCATAGAGGACAGGGCTGGAAACACCATATATTTT
clone size: -; J gene: TRBJ2-7; D gene: -; V gene: TRBV28; CDR3 protein: CASRSTDNQAYEQYF; CDR3 DNA: TGTGCCAGCAGAAGTACAGACAACCAAGCCTACGAGCAGTACTTC
clone size: -; J gene: TRBJ2-1; D gene: -; V gene: TRBV19; CDR3 protein: CASSGGGYEQFF; CDR3 DNA: TGTGCCAGTAGTGGGGGCGGTTATGAGCAGTTCTTC
clone size: -; J gene: TRBJ1-5; D gene: -; V gene: TRBV27; CDR3 protein: CASSLSGNQPQHF; CDR3 DNA: TGTGCCAGCAGTTTATCAGGCAATCAGCCCCAGCATTTT
clone size: -; J gene: TRBJ1-2; D gene: -; V gene: TRBV4-2; CDR3 protein: CASSQNESISNYGYTF; CDR3 DNA: TGTGCCAGCAGCCAAAATGAGTCGATTTCTAACTATGGCTACACCTTC
clone size: once; J gene: TRBJ1-2; D gene: -; V gene: TRBV6-5; CDR3 protein: CASSSGGENGYTF; CDR3 DNA: TGTGCCAGCAGTTCAGGAGGGGAGAATGGCTACACCTTC
clone size: -; J gene: TRBJ1-2; D gene: -; V gene: TRBV27; CDR3 protein: CASSFRENYGYTF; CDR3 DNA: TGTGCCAGCAGTTTTAGGGAAAACTATGGCTACACCTTC
clone size: -; J gene: TRBJ1-1; D gene: TRBD1; V gene: TRBV19; CDR3 protein: CASSTSALWDRLNTEAFF; CDR3 DNA: TGTGCCAGTAGTACCTCCGCCCTCTGGGACAGACTGAACACTGAAGCTTTCTTT
clone size: -; J gene: TRBJ2-3; D gene: TRBD2; V gene: TRBV15; CDR3 protein: CATSRVRLAEGDTQYF; CDR3 DNA: TGTGCCACCAGCAGAGTGAGGCTAGCGGAGGGAGATACGCAGTATTTT
clone size: few; J gene: TRBJ1-5; D gene: -; V gene: TRBV4-1; CDR3 protein: CASSQGDWGGQPQHF; CDR3 DNA: TGCGCCAGCAGCCAAGGAGACTGGGGCGGACAGCCCCAGCATTTT
clone size: -; J gene: TRBJ2-3; D gene: TRBD2; V gene: TRBV6-4; CDR3 protein: CASSAASGGALDTQYF; CDR3 DNA: TGTGCCAGCAGTGCGGCTAGCGGGGGGGCCTTAGATACGCAGTATTTT
clone size: once; J gene: TRBJ1-6; D gene: TRBD1; V gene: TRBV15; CDR3 protein: CATSSRDRGFDSPLHF; CDR3 DNA: TGTGCCACCAGCAGTAGGGACAGGGGGTTTGATTCACCCCTCCACTTT
clone size: -; J gene: TRBJ2-2; D gene: -; V gene: TRBV30; CDR3 protein: CAWKILGPGELFF; CDR3 DNA: TGTGCCTGGAAAATTTTAGGGCCCGGGGAGCTGTTTTTT
clone size: -; J gene: TRBJ2-2; D gene: -; V gene: TRBV16; CDR3 protein: CASSTPGLTGGELFF; CDR3 DNA: TGTGCCAGCAGCACCCCGGGACTGACCGGCGGGGAGCTGTTTTTT